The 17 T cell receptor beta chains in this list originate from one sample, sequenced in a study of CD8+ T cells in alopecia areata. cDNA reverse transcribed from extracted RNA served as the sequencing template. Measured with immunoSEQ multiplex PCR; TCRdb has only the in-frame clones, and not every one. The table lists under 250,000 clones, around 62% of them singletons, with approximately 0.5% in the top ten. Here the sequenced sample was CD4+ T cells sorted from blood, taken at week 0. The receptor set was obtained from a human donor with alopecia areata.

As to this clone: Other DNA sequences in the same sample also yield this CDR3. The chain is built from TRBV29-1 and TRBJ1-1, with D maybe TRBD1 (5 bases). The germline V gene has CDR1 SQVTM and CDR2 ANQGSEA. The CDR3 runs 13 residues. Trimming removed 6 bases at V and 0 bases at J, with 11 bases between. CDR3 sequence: CSVEGLMNTEAFF. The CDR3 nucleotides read TGCAGCGTGGAGGGGTTAATGAACACTGAAGCTTTCTTT.

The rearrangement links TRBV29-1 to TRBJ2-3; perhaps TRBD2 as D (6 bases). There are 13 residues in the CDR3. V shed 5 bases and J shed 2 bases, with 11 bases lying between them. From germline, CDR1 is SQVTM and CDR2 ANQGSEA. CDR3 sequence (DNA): TGCAGCGTTTGGCGGGAAGACACAGATACGCAGTATTTT. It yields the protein CSVWREDTDTQYF.

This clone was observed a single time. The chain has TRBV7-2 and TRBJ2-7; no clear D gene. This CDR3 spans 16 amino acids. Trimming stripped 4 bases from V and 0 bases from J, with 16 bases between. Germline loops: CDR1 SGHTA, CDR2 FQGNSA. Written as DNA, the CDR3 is TGTGCCAGCAGCTCCCGTGGCTGGACGGTCTCCTACGAGCAGTACTTC. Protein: CASSSRGWTVSYEQYF.

The CDR3: CASSQVGQSTQAFF. The DNA of the CDR3 is TGCGCCAGCAGCCAAGTCGGGCAGTCAACCCAAGCTTTCTTT. The chain has TRBV4-1 and TRBJ1-1, with D unresolved. Germline values: CDR1 MGHRA, CDR2 YSYEKL. CDR3 length: 14 amino acids. Trimming stripped 1 base from V and 9 bases from J, with 15 bases between.

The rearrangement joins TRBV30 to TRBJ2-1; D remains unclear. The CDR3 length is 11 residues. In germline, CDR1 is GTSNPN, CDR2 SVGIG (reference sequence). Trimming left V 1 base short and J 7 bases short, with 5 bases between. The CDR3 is CAWSGVNEQFF. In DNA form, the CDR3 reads TGTGCCTGGAGTGGTGTGAATGAGCAGTTCTTC.

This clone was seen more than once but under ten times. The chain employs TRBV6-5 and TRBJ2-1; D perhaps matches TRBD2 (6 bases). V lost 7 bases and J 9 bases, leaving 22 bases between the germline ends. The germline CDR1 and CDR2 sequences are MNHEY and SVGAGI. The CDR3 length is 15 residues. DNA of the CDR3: TGTGCCAGCATCCCTACATACGGGAGTCGGGGTGAGCAGTTCTTC. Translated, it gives CASIPTYGSRGEQFF.

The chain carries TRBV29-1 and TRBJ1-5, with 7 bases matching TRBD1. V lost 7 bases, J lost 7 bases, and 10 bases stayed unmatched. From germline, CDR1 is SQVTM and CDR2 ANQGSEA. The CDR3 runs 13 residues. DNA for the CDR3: TGCAGCGCTGGCGGGGGGACAGAACAGCCCCAGCATTTT. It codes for CSAGGGTEQPQHF.

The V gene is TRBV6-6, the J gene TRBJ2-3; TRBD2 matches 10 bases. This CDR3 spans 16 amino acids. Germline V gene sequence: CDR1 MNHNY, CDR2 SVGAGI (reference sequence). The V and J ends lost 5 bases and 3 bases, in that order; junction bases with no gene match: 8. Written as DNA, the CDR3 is TGTGCCAGCAGTCAACGTTTAGCGGGAGGAACAGATACGCAGTATTTT. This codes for CASSQRLAGGTDTQYF.

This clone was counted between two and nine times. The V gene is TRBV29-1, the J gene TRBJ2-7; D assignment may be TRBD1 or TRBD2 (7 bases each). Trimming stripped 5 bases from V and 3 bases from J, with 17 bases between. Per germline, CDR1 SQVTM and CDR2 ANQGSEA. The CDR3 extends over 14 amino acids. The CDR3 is CSVSGQGGNYEQYF. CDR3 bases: TGCAGCGTTAGTGGGCAGGGGGGGAACTACGAGCAGTACTTC.

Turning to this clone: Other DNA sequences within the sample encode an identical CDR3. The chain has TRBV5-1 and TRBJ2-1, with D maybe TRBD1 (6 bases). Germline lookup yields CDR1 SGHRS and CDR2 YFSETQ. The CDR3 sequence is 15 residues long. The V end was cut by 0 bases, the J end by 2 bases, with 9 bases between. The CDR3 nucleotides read TGCGCCAGCAGCTTGGCCCCAGGGGCCTACAATGAGCAGTTCTTC. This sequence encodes CASSLAPGAYNEQFF.

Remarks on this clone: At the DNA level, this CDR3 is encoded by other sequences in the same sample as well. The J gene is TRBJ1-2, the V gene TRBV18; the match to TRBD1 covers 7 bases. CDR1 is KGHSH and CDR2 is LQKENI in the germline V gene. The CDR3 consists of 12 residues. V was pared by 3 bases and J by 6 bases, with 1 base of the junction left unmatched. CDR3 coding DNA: TGTGCCAGCTCACCTGACAGGGATGGCTACACCTTC. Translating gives CASSPDRDGYTF.

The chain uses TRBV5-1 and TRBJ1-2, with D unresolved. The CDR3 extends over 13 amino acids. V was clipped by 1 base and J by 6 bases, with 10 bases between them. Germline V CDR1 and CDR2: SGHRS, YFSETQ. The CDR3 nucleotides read TGCGCCAGCAGCTTGACTGGAAAAGATGGCTACACCTTC. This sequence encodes CASSLTGKDGYTF. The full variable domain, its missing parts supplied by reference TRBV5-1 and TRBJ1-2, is KAGVTQTPRYLIKTRGQQVTLSCSPISGHRSVSWYQQTPGQGLQFLFEYFSETQRNKGNFPGRFSGRQFSNSRSEMNVSTLELGDSALYLCASSLTGKDGYTFGSGTRLTVV.

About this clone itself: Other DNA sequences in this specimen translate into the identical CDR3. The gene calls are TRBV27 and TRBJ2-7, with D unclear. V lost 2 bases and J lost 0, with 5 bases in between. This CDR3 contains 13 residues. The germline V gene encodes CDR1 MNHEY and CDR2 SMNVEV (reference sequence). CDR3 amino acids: CASSLLPSYEQYF. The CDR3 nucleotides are TGTGCCAGCAGTTTACTCCCCTCCTACGAGCAGTACTTC.

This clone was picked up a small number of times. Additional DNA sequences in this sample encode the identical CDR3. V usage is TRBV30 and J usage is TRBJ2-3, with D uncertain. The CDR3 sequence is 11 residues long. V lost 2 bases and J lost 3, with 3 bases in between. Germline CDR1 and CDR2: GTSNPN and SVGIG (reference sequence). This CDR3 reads CAWSRTDTQYF. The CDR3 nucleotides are TGTGCCTGGAGTCGGACAGATACGCAGTATTTT.

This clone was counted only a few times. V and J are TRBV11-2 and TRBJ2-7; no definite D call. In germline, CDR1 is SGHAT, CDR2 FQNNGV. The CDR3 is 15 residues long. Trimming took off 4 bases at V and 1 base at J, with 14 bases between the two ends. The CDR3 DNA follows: TGTGCCAGCAGCTCCCGCTCCTGGGGTTCCTACGAGCAGTACTTC. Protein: CASSSRSWGSYEQYF.

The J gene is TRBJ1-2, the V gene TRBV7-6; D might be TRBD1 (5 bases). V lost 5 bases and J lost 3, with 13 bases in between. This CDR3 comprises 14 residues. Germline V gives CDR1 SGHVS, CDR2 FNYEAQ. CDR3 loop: CASSPSGGDYGYTF. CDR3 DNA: TGTGCCAGCAGCCCGTCCGGGGGGGACTATGGCTACACCTTC.

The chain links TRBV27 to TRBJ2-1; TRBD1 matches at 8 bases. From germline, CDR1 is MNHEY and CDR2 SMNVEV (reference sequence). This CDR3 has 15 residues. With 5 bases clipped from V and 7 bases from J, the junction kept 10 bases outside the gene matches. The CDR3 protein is CASSTDRGRRNEQFF. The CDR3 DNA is TGTGCCAGCAGTACCGACAGGGGAAGGCGAAATGAGCAGTTCTTC.